The rows below give T cell receptor beta chains drawn from one sample of a study of Graves' ophthalmopathy and Graves' hyperthyroidism. One entry per CDR3 protein, called by TCRdb with MiXCR from the multiplex PCR reads. This sample has roughly 160,000 distinct CDR3 sequences, with under 40% found just once. The sequencing sample was made of peripheral blood. The receptors were sampled from a woman aged 40-49 years with Graves' ophthalmopathy. The CDR3 runs from the conserved cysteine through the conserved F or W. A D gene is named only where the DNA matches it firmly. Size values are once, few and many counts, or a class for expanded clones, and some rows have none.

cdr3_aa cdr3_nt v_call d_call clone_size j_call
CASSLVPGGNTIYF TGTGCCAGCAGCTTAGTTCCAGGGGGAAACACCATATATTTT TRBV7-2 . . TRBJ1-3
CASSFQFRGWQPQHF TGTGCCAGCAGCTTTCAGTTCAGGGGGTGGCAGCCCCAGCATTTT TRBV7-9 TRBD1 many TRBJ1-5
CASSSTGGTNQPQHF TGTGCCAGCAGCTCAACAGGGGGAACCAATCAGCCCCAGCATTTT TRBV6-1 TRBD1 . TRBJ1-5
CASSLGQGAATEAFF TGTGCCAGCAGTCTGGGACAGGGGGCGGCCACTGAAGCTTTCTTT TRBV6-1 TRBD1 . TRBJ1-1
CASSLTGRHTEAFF TGTGCCAGCAGTCTGACAGGGCGACACACTGAAGCTTTCTTT TRBV6-1 TRBD1 . TRBJ1-1
CASSSTGTGGDIQYF TGTGCCAGCAGTTCAACCGGGACAGGGGGTGACATTCAGTACTTC TRBV28 TRBD1 . TRBJ2-4
CASRSGARDLYEQYF TGTGCCAGCAGGTCCGGCGCCAGGGATCTATACGAGCAGTACTTC TRBV12-3/TRBV12-4 . . TRBJ2-7
CASSFQGTGITEAFF TGTGCCAGCAGTTTCCAAGGGACAGGGATCACTGAAGCTTTCTTT TRBV28 TRBD1 many TRBJ1-1
CASSLTRGDNQPQHF TGTGCCAGCAGCTTAACAAGAGGGGACAATCAGCCCCAGCATTTT TRBV11-2 . many TRBJ1-5
CASRDRDRGQETQYF TGTGCCAGCAGGGACCGGGACAGGGGGCAAGAGACCCAGTACTTC TRBV2 TRBD1 many TRBJ2-5
CASSTLFLKTEAFF TGTGCCAGCAGCACGCTCTTCTTGAAGACTGAAGCTTTCTTT TRBV6-1 . . TRBJ1-1
CASGTASNQPQHF TGTGCCAGTGGGACAGCAAGCAATCAGCCCCAGCATTTT TRBV12-3/TRBV12-4 TRBD1 . TRBJ1-5
CASSPVANYGYTF TGTGCCAGCAGCCCCGTGGCTAACTATGGCTACACCTTC TRBV14 . many TRBJ1-2
CASSEMGSGQGARGYTF TGTGCCAGCAGCGAGATGGGTTCAGGACAGGGGGCGCGGGGCTACACCTTC TRBV9 TRBD1 many TRBJ1-2